This T cell receptor beta chain was identified in a study of molecular identifiers for immune sequencing clone quantification. Via MiXCR, TCRdb re-called the PCR reads, giving one row per CDR3 protein. The sample comprises 40,000 to 50,000 distinct CDR3 sequences, under 25% of which are singletons, and under 1.3% rests with the top ten. This clonotype was recorded many times. The CDR3 loop spans 13 amino acids. Germline V gene lookup returns CDR1 MNHEY and CDR2 SMNVEV (reference sequence). V lost 4 bases to trimming and J lost 1 base, with 7 bases between them. The chain combines TRBV27 with TRBJ1-1, with D unresolved. Sequences were obtained from naive CD8+ T cells from blood, with Jurkat cell RNA spiked in. The subset denotes: FACS-sorted CD8+CD4-CCR7+CD45RA+ naive T cells. The TCR originated in a human donor in good health. Some libraries in this study had Jurkat cell RNA spiked in. In nucleotides, the CDR3 is TGTGCCAGCAGTTGGGGTGGGAACACTGAAGCTTTCTTT. This codes for CASSWGGNTEAFF.